Below, one TCR beta chain is given with its context. The entry originates in a study of CD8+ T cells in alopecia areata. Treatment noted: oral pan-JAK inhibitor, 5-10 mg twice daily. TCR sequencing used cDNA made by reverse transcription of extracted RNA. TCRdb keeps only in-frame clones here, not all; method: immunoSEQ multiplex PCR. Among roughly 210,000 clones listed, over 40% were seen once. Germline CDR1 reads SNHLY; CDR2 reads FYNNEI. Trimming took off 6 bases at V and 0 bases at J, with 6 bases between the two ends. This CDR3 region has 14 residues. This chain links TRBV2 with TRBJ2-6; D unclear. The receptor's source is a human donor with alopecia areata. The source was CD4+ T cells sorted from blood, collected around week 36, from a patient treated with tofacitinib. The CDR3 bases are TGTGCCAGCAGCGTCCTCTCTGGGGCCAACGTCCTGACTTTC. Its protein is CASSVLSGANVLTF.